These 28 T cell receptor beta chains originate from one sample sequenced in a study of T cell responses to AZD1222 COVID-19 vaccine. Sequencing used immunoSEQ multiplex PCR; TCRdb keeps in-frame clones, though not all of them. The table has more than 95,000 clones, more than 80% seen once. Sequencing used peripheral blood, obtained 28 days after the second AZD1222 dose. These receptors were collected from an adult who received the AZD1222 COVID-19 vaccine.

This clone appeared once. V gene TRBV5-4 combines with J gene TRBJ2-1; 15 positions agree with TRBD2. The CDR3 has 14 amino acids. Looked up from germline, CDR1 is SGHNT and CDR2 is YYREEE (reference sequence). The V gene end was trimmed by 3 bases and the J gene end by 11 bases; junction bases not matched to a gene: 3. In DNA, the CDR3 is TGTGCCAGCAGCTCGGGACTAGCGGGGGGTCAGCAGTTCTTC. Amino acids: CASSSGLAGGQQFF. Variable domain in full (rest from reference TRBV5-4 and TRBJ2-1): ETGVTQSPTHLIKTRGQQVTLRCSSQSGHNTVSWYQQALGQGPQFIFQYYREEENGRGNFPPRFSGLQFPNYSSELNVNALELDDSALYLCASSSGLAGGQQFFGPGTRLTVL.

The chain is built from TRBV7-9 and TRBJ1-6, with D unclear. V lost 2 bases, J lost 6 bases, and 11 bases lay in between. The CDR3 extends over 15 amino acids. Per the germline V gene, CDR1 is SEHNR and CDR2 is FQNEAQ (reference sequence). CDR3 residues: CASSLFRDSNSPLHF. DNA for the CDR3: TGTGCCAGCAGCTTATTTCGAGATTCTAATTCACCCCTCCACTTT. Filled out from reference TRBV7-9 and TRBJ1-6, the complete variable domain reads DTGVSQNPRHKITKRGQNVTFRCDPISEHNRLYWYRQTLGQGPEFLTYFQNEAQLEKSRLLSDRFSAERPKGSFSTLEIQRTEQGDSAMYLCASSLFRDSNSPLHFGNGTRLTVT.

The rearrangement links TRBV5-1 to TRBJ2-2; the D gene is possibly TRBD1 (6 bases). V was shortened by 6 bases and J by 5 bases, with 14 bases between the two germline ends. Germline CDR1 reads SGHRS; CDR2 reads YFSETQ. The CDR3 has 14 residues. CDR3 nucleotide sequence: TGCGCCAGCATGGACAGTTATAGGACCGGGGAGCTGTTTTTT. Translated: CASMDSYRTGELFF.

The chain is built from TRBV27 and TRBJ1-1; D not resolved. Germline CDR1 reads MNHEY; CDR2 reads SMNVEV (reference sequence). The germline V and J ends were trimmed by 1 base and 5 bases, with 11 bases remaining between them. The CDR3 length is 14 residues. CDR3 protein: CASSLWAKGTEAFF. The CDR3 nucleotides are TGTGCCAGCAGTTTATGGGCAAAAGGGACTGAAGCTTTCTTT.

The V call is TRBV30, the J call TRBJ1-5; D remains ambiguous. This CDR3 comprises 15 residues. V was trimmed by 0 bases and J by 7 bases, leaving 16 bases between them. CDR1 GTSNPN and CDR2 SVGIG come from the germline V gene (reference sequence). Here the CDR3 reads CAWSVWNYPGQPQHF. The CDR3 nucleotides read TGTGCCTGGAGTGTATGGAATTACCCAGGACAGCCCCAGCATTTT.

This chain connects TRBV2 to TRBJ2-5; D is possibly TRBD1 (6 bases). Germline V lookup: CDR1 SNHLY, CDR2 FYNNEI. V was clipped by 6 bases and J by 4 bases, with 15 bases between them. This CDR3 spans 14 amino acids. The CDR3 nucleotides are TGTGCCAGCAGCTCTTGGGGACAACCAGAGACCCAGTACTTC. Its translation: CASSSWGQPETQYF.

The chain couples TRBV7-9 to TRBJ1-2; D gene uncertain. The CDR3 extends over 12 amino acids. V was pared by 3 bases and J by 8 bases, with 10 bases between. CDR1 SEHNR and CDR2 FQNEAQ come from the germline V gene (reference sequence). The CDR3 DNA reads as TGTGCCAGCAGCTTTGTTCTGGAGGGCTACACCTTC. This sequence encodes CASSFVLEGYTF.

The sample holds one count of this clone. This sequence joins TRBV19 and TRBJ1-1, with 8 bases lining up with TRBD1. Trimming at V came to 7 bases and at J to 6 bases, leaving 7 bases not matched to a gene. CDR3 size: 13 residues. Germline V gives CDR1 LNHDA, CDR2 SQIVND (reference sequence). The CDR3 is CASIQGAFAEAFF. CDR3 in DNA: TGTGCCAGTATCCAGGGGGCGTTCGCTGAAGCTTTCTTT.

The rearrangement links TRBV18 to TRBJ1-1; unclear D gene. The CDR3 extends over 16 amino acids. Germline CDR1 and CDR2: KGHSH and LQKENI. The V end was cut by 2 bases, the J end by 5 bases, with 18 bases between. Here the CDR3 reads CASSPGSGDRWTEAFF. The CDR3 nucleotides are TGTGCCAGCTCACCAGGGAGTGGGGATCGTTGGACTGAAGCTTTCTTT. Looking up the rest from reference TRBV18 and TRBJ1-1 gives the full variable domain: NAGVMQNPRHLVRRRGQEARLRCSPMKGHSHVYWYRQLPEEGLKFMVYLQKENIIDESGMPKERFSAEFPKEGPSILRIQQVVRGDSAAYFCASSPGSGDRWTEAFFGQGTRLTVV.

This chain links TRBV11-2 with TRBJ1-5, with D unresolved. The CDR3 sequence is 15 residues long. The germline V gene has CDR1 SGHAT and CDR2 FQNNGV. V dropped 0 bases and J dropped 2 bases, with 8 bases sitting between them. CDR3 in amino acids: CASSLDGFGNQPQHF. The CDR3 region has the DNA TGTGCCAGCAGCTTAGATGGCTTTGGCAATCAGCCCCAGCATTTT.

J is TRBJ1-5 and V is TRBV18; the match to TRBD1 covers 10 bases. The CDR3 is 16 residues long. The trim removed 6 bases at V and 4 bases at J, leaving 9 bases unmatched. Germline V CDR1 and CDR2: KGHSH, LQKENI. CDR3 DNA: TGTGCCAGCTCTCCAGGACAGGGGGAATTGAATCAGCCCCAGCATTTT. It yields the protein CASSPGQGELNQPQHF.

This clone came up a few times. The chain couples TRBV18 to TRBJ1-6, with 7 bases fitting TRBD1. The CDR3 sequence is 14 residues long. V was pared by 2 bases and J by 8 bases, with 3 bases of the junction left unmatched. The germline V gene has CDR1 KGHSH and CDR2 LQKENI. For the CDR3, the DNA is TGTGCCAGCTCACCAGGGACAGTGGATTCACCCCTCCACTTT. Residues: CASSPGTVDSPLHF.

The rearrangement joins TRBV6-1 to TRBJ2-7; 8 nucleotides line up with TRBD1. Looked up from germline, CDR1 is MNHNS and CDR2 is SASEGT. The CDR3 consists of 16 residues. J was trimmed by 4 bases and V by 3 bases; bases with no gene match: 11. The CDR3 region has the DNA TGTGCCAGCAGTGACGAATCCACAGGGGGGCCTTACGAGCAGTACTTC. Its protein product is CASSDESTGGPYEQYF.

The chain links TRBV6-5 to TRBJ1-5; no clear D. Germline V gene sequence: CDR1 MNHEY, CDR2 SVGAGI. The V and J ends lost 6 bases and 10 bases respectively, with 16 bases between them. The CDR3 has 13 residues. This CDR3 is CASSPSPRVPQHF. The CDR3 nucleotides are TGTGCCAGCAGCCCCTCCCCACGGGTTCCCCAGCATTTT.

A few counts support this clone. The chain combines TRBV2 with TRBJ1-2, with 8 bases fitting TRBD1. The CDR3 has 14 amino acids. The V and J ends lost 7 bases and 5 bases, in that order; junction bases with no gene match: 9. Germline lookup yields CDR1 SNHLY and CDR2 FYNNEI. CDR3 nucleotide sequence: TGTGCCAGCATAGATAGGAACAGGGGGTATGGCTACACCTTC. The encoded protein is CASIDRNRGYGYTF.

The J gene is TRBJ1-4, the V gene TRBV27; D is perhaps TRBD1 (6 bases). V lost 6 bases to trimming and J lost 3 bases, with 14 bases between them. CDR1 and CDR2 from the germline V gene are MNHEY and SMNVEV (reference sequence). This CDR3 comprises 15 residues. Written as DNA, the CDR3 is TGTGCCAGCAGCGCACAGGGTATCCCTAATGAAAAACTGTTTTTT. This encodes CASSAQGIPNEKLFF.

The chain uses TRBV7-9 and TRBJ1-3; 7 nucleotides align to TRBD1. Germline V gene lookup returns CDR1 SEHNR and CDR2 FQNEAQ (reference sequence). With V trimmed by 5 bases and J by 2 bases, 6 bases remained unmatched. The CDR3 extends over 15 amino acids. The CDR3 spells CASSPSGTAGNTIYF. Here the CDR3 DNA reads TGTGCCAGCAGCCCATCCGGGACAGCTGGAAACACCATATATTTT.

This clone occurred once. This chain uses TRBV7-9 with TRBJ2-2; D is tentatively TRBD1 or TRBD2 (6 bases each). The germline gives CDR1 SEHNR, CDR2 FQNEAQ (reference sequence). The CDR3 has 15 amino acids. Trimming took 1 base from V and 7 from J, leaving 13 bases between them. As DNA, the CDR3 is TGTGCCAGCAGCTTAGGCCCGGGGGCGAACGGGGAGCTGTTTTTT. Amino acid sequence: CASSLGPGANGELFF.

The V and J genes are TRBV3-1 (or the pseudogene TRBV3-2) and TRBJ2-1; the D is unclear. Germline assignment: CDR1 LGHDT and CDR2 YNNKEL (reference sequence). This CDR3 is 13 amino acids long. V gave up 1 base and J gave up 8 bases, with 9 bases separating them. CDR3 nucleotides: TGTGCCAGCAGCCAAGGCCGTGGGTATGAGCAGTTCTTC. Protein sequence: CASSQGRGYEQFF.

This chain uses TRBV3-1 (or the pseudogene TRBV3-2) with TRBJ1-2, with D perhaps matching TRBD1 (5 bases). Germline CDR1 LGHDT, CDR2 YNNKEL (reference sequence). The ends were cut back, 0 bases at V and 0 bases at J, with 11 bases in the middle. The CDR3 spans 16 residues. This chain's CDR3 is CASSQDLRGTNYGYTF. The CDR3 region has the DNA TGTGCCAGCAGCCAAGATCTAAGGGGAACTAACTATGGCTACACCTTC.

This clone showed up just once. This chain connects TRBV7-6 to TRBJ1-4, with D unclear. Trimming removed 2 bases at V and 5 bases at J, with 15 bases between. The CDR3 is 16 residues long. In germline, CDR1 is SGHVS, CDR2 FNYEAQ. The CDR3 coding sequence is TGTGCCAGCAGCTTATTGTCGAGGGAATTGAATGAAAAACTGTTTTTT. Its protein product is CASSLLSRELNEKLFF.

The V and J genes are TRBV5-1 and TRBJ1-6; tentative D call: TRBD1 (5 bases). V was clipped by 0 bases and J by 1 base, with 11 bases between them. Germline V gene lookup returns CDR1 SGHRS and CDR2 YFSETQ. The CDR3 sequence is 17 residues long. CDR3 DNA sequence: TGCGCCAGCAGCTTGGGCCAGGGAGGTTCCTATAATTCACCCCTCCACTTT. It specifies CASSLGQGGSYNSPLHF.

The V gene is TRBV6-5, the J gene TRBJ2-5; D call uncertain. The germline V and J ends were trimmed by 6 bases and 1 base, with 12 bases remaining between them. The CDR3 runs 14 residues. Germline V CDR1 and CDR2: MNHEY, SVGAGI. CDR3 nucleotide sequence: TGTGCCAGCAGCGAGAACGGGCTCCAAGAGACCCAGTACTTC. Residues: CASSENGLQETQYF.

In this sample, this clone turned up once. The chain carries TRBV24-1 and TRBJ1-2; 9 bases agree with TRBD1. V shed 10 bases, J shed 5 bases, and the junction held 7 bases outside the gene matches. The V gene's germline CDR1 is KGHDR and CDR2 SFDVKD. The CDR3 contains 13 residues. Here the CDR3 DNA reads TGTGCCACTAGTACCGGGACAGGGTATGGCTACACCTTC. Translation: CATSTGTGYGYTF.

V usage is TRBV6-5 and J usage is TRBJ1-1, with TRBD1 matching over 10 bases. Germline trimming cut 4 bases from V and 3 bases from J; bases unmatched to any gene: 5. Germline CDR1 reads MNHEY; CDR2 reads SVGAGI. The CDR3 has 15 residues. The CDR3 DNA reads TGTGCCAGCAGTTTGGGACAGGGGTCATACACTGAAGCTTTCTTT. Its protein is CASSLGQGSYTEAFF.

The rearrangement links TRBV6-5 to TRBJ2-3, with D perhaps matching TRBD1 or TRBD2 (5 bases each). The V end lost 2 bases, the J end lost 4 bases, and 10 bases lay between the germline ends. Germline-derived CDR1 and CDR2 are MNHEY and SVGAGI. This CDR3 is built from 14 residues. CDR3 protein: CASSYALGADTQYF. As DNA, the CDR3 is TGTGCCAGCAGTTACGCTTTGGGGGCAGATACGCAGTATTTT.

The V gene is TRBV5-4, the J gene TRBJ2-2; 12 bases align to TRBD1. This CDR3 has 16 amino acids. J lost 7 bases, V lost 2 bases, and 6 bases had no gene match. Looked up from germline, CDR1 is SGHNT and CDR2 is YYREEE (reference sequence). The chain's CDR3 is CASSLPGQGAIGELFF. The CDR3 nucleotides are TGTGCCAGCAGCTTACCGGGACAGGGGGCGATCGGGGAGCTGTTTTTT. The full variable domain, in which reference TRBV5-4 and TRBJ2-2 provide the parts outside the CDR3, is ETGVTQSPTHLIKTRGQQVTLRCSSQSGHNTVSWYQQALGQGPQFIFQYYREEENGRGNFPPRFSGLQFPNYSSELNVNALELDDSALYLCASSLPGQGAIGELFFGEGSRLTVL.

This chain's CDR3 is CASSRSGYGYTF. The CDR3 DNA is TGTGCCAGCAGTCGGTCAGGTTATGGCTACACCTTC. This sequence joins TRBV6-5 and TRBJ1-2; D remains ambiguous. The CDR3 has 12 amino acids. The V end was cut by 5 bases, the J end by 5 bases, with 9 bases between. The germline gives CDR1 MNHEY, CDR2 SVGAGI.